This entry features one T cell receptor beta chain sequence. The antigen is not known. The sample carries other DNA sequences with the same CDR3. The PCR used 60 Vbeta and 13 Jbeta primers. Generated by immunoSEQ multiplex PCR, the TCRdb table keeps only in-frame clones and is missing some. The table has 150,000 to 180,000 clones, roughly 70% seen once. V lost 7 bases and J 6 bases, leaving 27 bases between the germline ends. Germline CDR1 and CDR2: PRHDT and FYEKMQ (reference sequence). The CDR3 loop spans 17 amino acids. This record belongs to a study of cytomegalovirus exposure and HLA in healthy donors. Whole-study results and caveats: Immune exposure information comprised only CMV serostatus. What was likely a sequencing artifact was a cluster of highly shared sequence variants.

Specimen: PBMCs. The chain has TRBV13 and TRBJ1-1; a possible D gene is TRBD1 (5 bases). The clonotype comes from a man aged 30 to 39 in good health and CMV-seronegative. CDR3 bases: TGTGCCAGCACCTCGCGTGGGGGGGTTCGGCCTCGAGCTGAAGCTTTCTTT. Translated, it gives CASTSRGGVRPRAEAFF.